Below are 18 T cell receptor beta chains sequenced from a single sample in a study of T cell changes during pregnancy in multiple sclerosis. TCRdb's table, derived via immunoSEQ multiplex PCR, lists solely in-frame clones and lacks some. The sample lists about 23,000 clones, more than 85% occurring once. Sequenced here: CD8+ T cells from peripheral blood mononuclear cells, sampled in the first trimester of pregnancy. The receptors come from a female donor with multiple sclerosis, enrolled in a pregnancy study.

The gene calls are TRBV10-3 and TRBJ2-7; D might be TRBD2 (6 bases). V shed 0 bases and J shed 0 bases, with 9 bases lying between them. CDR1 and CDR2 (germline): ENHRY, SYGVKD. This CDR3 comprises 15 residues. The CDR3 sequence: CAISESGSGSYEQYF. The CDR3 coding sequence is TGTGCCATCAGTGAGTCTGGTAGCGGCTCCTACGAGCAGTACTTC.

This rearrangement joins TRBV19 to TRBJ2-7; 7 positions match TRBD1. This CDR3 has 14 residues. V was clipped by 5 bases and J by 0 bases; unmatched bases: 4. The germline V gene encodes CDR1 LNHDA and CDR2 SQIVND (reference sequence). In nucleotides, the CDR3 is TGTGCCAGTAGTGGGCCAGGGGGCTCCTACGAGCAGTACTTC. It codes for CASSGPGGSYEQYF.

This CDR3 reads CASSLPREEEKLFF. The CDR3 coding sequence is TGTGCCAGCAGCTTGCCCAGGGAGGAAGAAAAACTGTTTTTT. The chain combines TRBV5-6 with TRBJ1-4; a possible D gene is TRBD1 (5 bases). The CDR3 contains 14 residues. CDR1 and CDR2 (germline): SGHDT, YYEEEE. V was cut by 1 base and J by 8 bases, with 12 bases left in between.

The chain carries TRBV27 and TRBJ2-1, with 15 bases lining up with TRBD2. Germline V gene sequence: CDR1 MNHEY, CDR2 SMNVEV (reference sequence). This CDR3 is built from 20 residues. Trimming took 5 bases from V and 2 from J; bases not matched to a gene: 13. The CDR3 sequence is CASSIQQGLAGGRTYNEQFF. The CDR3 coding sequence is TGTGCCAGCAGTATCCAACAGGGACTAGCGGGAGGACGGACCTACAATGAGCAGTTCTTC.

CDR3 coding DNA: TGCGCCAGCAGCCAATTTGTGGCGGGAGAAAGTGAGCAGTTCTTC. Its translation: CASSQFVAGESEQFF. The J gene is TRBJ2-1, the V gene TRBV4-3; 7 bases match TRBD2. Germline V lookup: CDR1 LGHNA, CDR2 YSLEER. The V segment lost 2 bases and the J segment 9 bases; nucleotides outside the gene matches: 10. This CDR3 has 15 amino acids.

CDR3 sequence (DNA): TGCGCCAGCAGCCTCGGTAATGAGCAGTTCTTC. Translating gives CASSLGNEQFF. The chain recombines TRBV5-1 with TRBJ2-1; D remains ambiguous. V was clipped by 4 bases and J by 7 bases, with 6 bases between them. The CDR3 loop spans 11 amino acids. Germline CDR1 and CDR2: SGHRS and YFSETQ.

J is TRBJ1-4 and V is TRBV6-5; D call uncertain. The length of the CDR3 is 13 residues. Trimming stripped 0 bases from V and 6 bases from J, with 5 bases between. CDR1 MNHEY and CDR2 SVGAGI come from the germline V gene. The CDR3 loop reads CASSYSTDEKLFF. CDR3 DNA: TGTGCCAGCAGTTACTCCACAGATGAAAAACTGTTTTTT.

V is TRBV6-6 and J is TRBJ2-1, with D hard to call. Germline CDR1 is MNHNY and CDR2 is SVGAGI (reference sequence). The CDR3 is 15 amino acids. CDR3 amino acids: CATGDSLGSYNEQFF. CDR3 coding DNA: TGTGCTACCGGCGATTCCCTAGGCTCCTACAATGAGCAGTTCTTC.

The gene calls are TRBV2 and TRBJ2-7; D might be TRBD1 (5 bases). Germline assignment: CDR1 SNHLY and CDR2 FYNNEI. The V end was cut by 6 bases, the J end by 3 bases, with 15 bases between. The CDR3 is 14 amino acids. The CDR3 region has the DNA TGTGCCAGCAGCTACGACAGTAATCTCTACGAGCAGTACTTC. Amino acid sequence: CASSYDSNLYEQYF.

This chain uses TRBV7-9 with TRBJ2-1, with D maybe TRBD2 (6 bases). CDR1 and CDR2 from the germline V gene are SEHNR and FQNEAQ (reference sequence). V lost 3 bases and J lost 7, with 7 bases in between. The length of the CDR3 is 12 residues. The CDR3 region is CASSFLANEQFF. CDR3 coding DNA: TGTGCCAGCAGCTTTCTAGCGAATGAGCAGTTCTTC.

This rearrangement joins TRBV5-6 to TRBJ2-7, with D perhaps TRBD2 (5 bases). The CDR3 is 12 amino acids. Trimming shortened V by 4 bases and J by 7 bases, and 12 bases separated the two germline ends. Germline values: CDR1 SGHDT, CDR2 YYEEEE. For the CDR3, the DNA is TGTGCCAGCAGCCCCCGAGGGCGGGAGCAGTACTTC. Protein sequence: CASSPRGREQYF.

This rearrangement joins TRBV5-1 to TRBJ1-4, with D unclear. Trimming cost V 4 bases and J 6 bases, with 19 bases left between them. The CDR3 runs 16 residues. The germline V gene encodes CDR1 SGHRS and CDR2 YFSETQ. The CDR3 DNA sequence: TGCGCCAGCAGCCCGGGTGGGTGGTTGACTGATGAAAAACTGTTTTTT. Translating gives CASSPGGWLTDEKLFF.

This clone has a single count. The genes are TRBV18 and TRBJ2-5; 7 positions match TRBD2. The CDR3 length is 16 residues. V gave up 5 bases and J gave up 2 bases; unmatched junction bases: 11. Germline CDR1 and CDR2: KGHSH and LQKENI. For the CDR3, the DNA is TGTGCCAGCTCATCCGACCGAACTAGCGTACAAGAGACCCAGTACTTC. Its translation is CASSSDRTSVQETQYF.

The J gene is TRBJ2-3, the V gene TRBV5-6; tentatively, D is TRBD2 (5 bases). V dropped 3 bases and J dropped 2 bases, with 7 bases sitting between them. The germline CDR1 and CDR2 sequences are SGHDT and YYEEEE. CDR3 length equals 13 residues. The CDR3 sequence is CASSSGLTDTQYF. The CDR3 bases are TGTGCCAGCAGCTCCGGACTCACAGATACGCAGTATTTT.

CDR3 sequence reads: CASSFYSTRNGELFF. The CDR3 DNA sequence: TGCGCCAGCAGCTTTTACTCTACCCGCAACGGGGAGCTGTTTTTT. The chain couples TRBV5-1 to TRBJ2-2; D is unresolved. V was cut by 2 bases and J by 7 bases, with 15 bases left in between. This CDR3 comprises 15 residues. The germline gives CDR1 SGHRS, CDR2 YFSETQ.

A single count supports this clone. This sequence joins TRBV27 and TRBJ2-1, with TRBD1 matching 10 bases. The length of the CDR3 is 14 residues. The germline gives CDR1 MNHEY, CDR2 SMNVEV (reference sequence). Trimming at V came to 7 bases and at J to 7 bases, leaving 7 bases not matched to a gene. CDR3: CASTDWTGGNEQFF. The CDR3 DNA is TGTGCCAGCACCGATTGGACAGGGGGAAATGAGCAGTTCTTC.

The table lists this clone with a few counts. This rearrangement joins TRBV6-4 to TRBJ2-1, with 13 bases lining up with TRBD2. The CDR3 sequence is 16 residues long. Looked up from germline, CDR1 is MRHNA and CDR2 is SNTAGT. Losses at the gene ends were 2 bases for V and 6 bases for J; bases not matched to a gene: 4. Here the CDR3 DNA reads TGTGCCAGCAGTGACACCGGGACTAGCGGGGTCAATGAGCAGTTCTTC. Encoded protein: CASSDTGTSGVNEQFF.

The chain couples TRBV9 to TRBJ1-1; D call uncertain. The CDR3 sequence is 16 residues long. CDR1 and CDR2 from the germline V gene are SGDLS and YYNGEE. With 3 bases removed from V and 2 bases from J, the gap between germline ends came to 17 bases. The CDR3 DNA reads as TGTGCCAGCAGCGCATCCCCGGCAAGACTCAACACTGAAGCTTTCTTT. It yields the protein CASSASPARLNTEAFF. The full variable domain, in which reference TRBV9 and TRBJ1-1 provide the parts outside the CDR3, is DSGVTQTPKHLITATGQRVTLRCSPRSGDLSVYWYQQSLDQGLQFLIQYYNGEERAKGNILERFSAQQFPDLHSELNLSSLELGDSALYFCASSASPARLNTEAFFGQGTRLTVV.